These 21 T cell receptor beta chains were sequenced from one sample in a study of pediatric ulcerative colitis. Rectal tissue came from one to two pinch biopsies taken at colonoscopy. Produced via immunoSEQ multiplex PCR; TCRdb's table is partial and in-frame only. Here the sample spans 20,000 to 25,000 clones, approximately 71% being singletons. Sequenced sample: gut tissue. The receptors were gathered from a boy aged 5-17 years with severe ulcerative colitis.

This clone was counted a few times. The rearrangement joins TRBV19 to TRBJ1-5, with 7 bases identical to TRBD1. Trimming cost V 5 bases and J 2 bases; bases outside gene matches: 3. The CDR3 is 14 amino acids. Per the germline V gene, CDR1 is LNHDA and CDR2 is SQIVND (reference sequence). Here the CDR3 reads CASSYGTGNQPQHF. The CDR3 nucleotides read TGTGCCAGTAGTTACGGGACAGGCAATCAGCCCCAGCATTTT.

The J gene is TRBJ2-3, the V gene TRBV2; TRBD1 or TRBD2 may be the D gene (5 bases each). The CDR3 sequence is 14 residues long. CDR1 is SNHLY, CDR2 FYNNEI, per germline. The V gene lost 4 bases and the J gene lost 7 bases, with 15 bases spanning the gap. Here the CDR3 DNA reads TGTGCCAGCAGTGTTGGGGGAGAGTCGAATACGCAGTATTTT. Encoded protein: CASSVGGESNTQYF. Combining the CDR3 with reference TRBV2 and TRBJ2-3 gives the whole variable domain EPEVTQTPSHQVTQMGQEVILRCVPISNHLYFYWYRQILGQKVEFLVSFYNNEISEKSEIFDDQFSVERPDGSNFTLKIRSTKLEDSAMYFCASSVGGESNTQYFGPGTRLTVL.

Note on this clone: The DNA is omitted, as the CDR3 cannot be located on it reliably, and the CDR3 follows TCRdb's listing. The chain joins TRBV7-2 to TRBJ1-4. The CDR3 is 14 amino acids in total, end residues counted. Per the germline V gene, CDR1 is SGHTA and CDR2 is FQGNSA. The CDR3: CASSFGPGGEKLFF.

This clone counts as medium-sized (0.01 to 0.1%). DNA for the CDR3: TGCGCCCCCTATCCAGGACTAAGGAACACCGGGGAGCTGTTTTTT. Translating gives CAPYPGLRNTGELFF. The chain carries TRBV5-1 and TRBJ2-2; possible D gene TRBD2, 6 bases. This CDR3 spans 15 amino acids. Germline V gene data show CDR1 as SGHRS and CDR2 as YFSETQ. The V gene lost 10 bases and the J gene lost 1 base, with 17 bases spanning the gap. Using reference TRBV5-1 and TRBJ2-2 for the parts outside the CDR3, the full variable domain is KAGVTQTPRYLIKTRGQQVTLSCSPISGHRSVSWYQQTPGQGLQFLFEYFSETQRNKGNFPGRFSGRQFSNSRSEMNVSTLELGDSALYLCAPYPGLRNTGELFFGEGSRLTVL.

The count of this clone is one. J is TRBJ2-1 and V is TRBV11-1, with no clear D. The CDR3 has 10 amino acids. Germline-derived CDR1 and CDR2 are SGHAT and FQDESV (reference sequence). Deletions cut 9 bases from V and 10 bases from J, with 10 bases between. The CDR3 loop reads CASGRVEQFF. CDR3 bases: TGTGCCAGTGGCCGGGTCGAGCAGTTCTTC.

The chain is built from TRBV7-2 and TRBJ2-1, with 8 positions matching TRBD2. The V gene's germline CDR1 is SGHTA and CDR2 FQGNSA. The ends lost 1 base at V and 4 bases at J; junction bases unmatched: 9. The CDR3 consists of 17 residues. For the CDR3, the DNA is TGTGCCAGCAGCTTAGTAGGCGGGAGGTCGCTTTACAATGAGCAGTTCTTC. Its protein is CASSLVGGRSLYNEQFF. Full variable domain (rest looked up from reference TRBV7-2 and TRBJ2-1): GAGVSQSPSNKVTEKGKDVELRCDPISGHTALYWYRQSLGQGLEFLIYFQGNSAPDKSGLPSDRFSAERTGGSVSTLTIQRTQQEDSAVYLCASSLVGGRSLYNEQFFGPGTRLTVL.

The V call is TRBV7-9, the J call TRBJ1-1; D remains unclear. Trimming removed 5 bases from V and 1 base from J, with 14 bases in between. Germline CDR1 and CDR2: SEHNR and FQNEAQ (reference sequence). The CDR3 loop spans 15 amino acids. The CDR3 DNA follows: TGTGCCAGCAGCCCGACACCGTCCCGGAACACTGAAGCTTTCTTT. The encoded protein is CASSPTPSRNTEAFF.

This chain joins TRBV7-8 and TRBJ2-5, with D unclear. Trimming cost V 3 bases and J 2 bases, with 1 base left between them. This CDR3 comprises 11 residues. CDR1 is SGHVS and CDR2 is FQNEAQ in the germline V gene. The CDR3 here is CASSFQETQYF. The CDR3 bases are TGTGCCAGCAGCTTTCAAGAGACCCAGTACTTC.

The chain links TRBV5-1 to TRBJ1-4; D gene uncertain. CDR3 size: 15 residues. V was cut by 1 base and J by 2 bases, with 9 bases left in between. The germline V gene has CDR1 SGHRS and CDR2 YFSETQ. CDR3 protein: CASSLSLGTNEKLFF. Here the CDR3 DNA reads TGCGCCAGCAGCTTGTCTCTAGGGACTAATGAAAAACTGTTTTTT.

This clone appeared a few times. The chain is built from TRBV20-1 and TRBJ1-1; D is possibly TRBD1 (5 bases). CDR1 and CDR2 from the germline V gene are DFQATT and SNEGSKA (reference sequence). Trimming stripped 5 bases from V and 10 bases from J, with 11 bases between. CDR3 length: 10 amino acids. Here the CDR3 reads CSAYRDGAFF. The CDR3 DNA reads as TGCAGTGCTTACCGGGACGGAGCTTTCTTT.

The chain couples TRBV7-6 to TRBJ2-6, with D possibly matching TRBD1 (5 bases). The V gene's germline CDR1 is SGHVS and CDR2 FNYEAQ. V was clipped by 6 bases and J by 0 bases, with 15 bases between them. This CDR3 is 17 amino acids long. The CDR3 region is CASRPRAQGSGANVLTF. The CDR3 DNA follows: TGTGCCAGCAGACCCAGAGCCCAGGGCTCTGGGGCCAACGTCCTGACTTTC.

This sequence joins TRBV5-6 and TRBJ2-7, with D tentatively TRBD2 (6 bases). The CDR3 is made up of 13 amino acids. The germline V gene encodes CDR1 SGHDT and CDR2 YYEEEE. Trimming cost V 2 bases and J 5 bases, with 11 bases left between them. The CDR3 coding sequence is TGTGCCAGCAGCTTCCAGGGAGGTGACGAGCAGTACTTC. Translation: CASSFQGGDEQYF.

The chain employs TRBV5-4 and TRBJ2-5; TRBD2 matches at 14 bases. Germline V gene data show CDR1 as SGHNT and CDR2 as YYREEE (reference sequence). The CDR3 has 17 amino acids. J gave up 5 bases and V 0 bases, and 6 bases lay outside the gene matches. This CDR3 reads CASSLGGLAGVRETQYF. DNA for the CDR3: TGTGCCAGCAGCTTGGGGGGACTAGCGGGAGTCCGTGAGACCCAGTACTTC.

This clone was found a few times. The chain joins TRBV6-1 to TRBJ1-4, with D possibly being TRBD1 (5 bases). CDR3 size: 13 residues. V was clipped by 6 bases and J by 5 bases, with 10 bases between them. CDR1 MNHNS and CDR2 SASEGT come from the germline V gene. The CDR3 here is CASRTAINEKLFF. As DNA, the CDR3 is TGTGCCAGCAGGACAGCTATAAATGAAAAACTGTTTTTT.

As for this clone: One junction end does not reproduce the germline sequence, and a read error may be involved. The V and J genes are TRBV18 and TRBJ2-7; a weak D match, TRBD2 (6 bases). Germline V CDR1 and CDR2: KGHSH, LQKENI. This CDR3 is built from 15 residues. The CDR3 sequence is CASSPSGAGSYGQYF. In DNA form, the CDR3 reads TGTGCCAGCTCACCGTCCGGGGCGGGGTCCTACGGGCAGTACTTC.

This chain links TRBV6-6 with TRBJ1-2; D is ambiguous. V was trimmed by 6 bases and J by 8 bases, leaving 16 bases between them. The CDR3 extends over 13 amino acids. From germline, CDR1 is MNHNY and CDR2 SVGAGI (reference sequence). The CDR3 nucleotides are TGTGCCAGCAGCTATGACGGCGGGAGCGGCTACACCTTC. This translates into CASSYDGGSGYTF.

This rearrangement joins TRBV30 to TRBJ1-1; 7 bases fit TRBD1. The CDR3 consists of 11 residues. The germline V gene encodes CDR1 GTSNPN and CDR2 SVGIG (reference sequence). With 5 bases clipped from V and 7 bases from J, the junction kept 4 bases outside the gene matches. The CDR3 sequence is CAWDRAGEAFF. DNA for the CDR3: TGTGCCTGGGACAGGGCTGGTGAAGCTTTCTTT.

The CDR3 loop is CASSRRGGNTEAFF. CDR3 nucleotide sequence: TGTGCCAGCAGCCGGAGGGGGGGGAACACTGAAGCTTTCTTT. This rearrangement joins TRBV28 to TRBJ1-1; D is perhaps TRBD1 (6 bases). Trimming removed 6 bases at V and 1 base at J, with 12 bases between. The CDR3 extends over 14 amino acids. CDR1 MDHEN and CDR2 SYDVKM come from the germline V gene.

This sequence joins TRBV6-5 and TRBJ2-7, with 15 bases aligning to TRBD2. Looked up from germline, CDR1 is MNHEY and CDR2 is SVGAGI. V dropped 6 bases and J dropped 6; count of bases not matched to a gene: 6. The CDR3 runs 15 residues. The CDR3 DNA follows: TGTGCCAGCAGCACAGGACTAGCGGGAGGGAGCGAGCAGTACTTC. Encoded protein: CASSTGLAGGSEQYF.

This clone was picked up one time. The chain couples TRBV27 to TRBJ2-1; 10 nucleotides line up with TRBD2. Germline trimming cut 5 bases from V and 3 bases from J; bases unmatched to any gene: 10. Germline V gene lookup returns CDR1 MNHEY and CDR2 SMNVEV (reference sequence). CDR3 size: 17 residues. The CDR3 sequence is CASSPEPSGSLYNEQFF. The CDR3 DNA reads as TGTGCCAGCAGTCCTGAACCTAGCGGGAGTCTCTACAATGAGCAGTTCTTC.

There are a few counts of this clone. V is TRBV7-2 and J is TRBJ2-2; D is ambiguous. CDR3 length: 17 residues. Germline CDR1 SGHTA, CDR2 FQGNSA. Trimming took 5 bases from V and 9 from J, leaving 25 bases between them. The CDR3 DNA sequence: TGTGCCAGCAGCATCAGAGGCGCCTTGGCCCTCGGAAGGGAGCTGTTTTTT. It is translated as CASSIRGALALGRELFF.